This record covers a single T cell receptor (beta chain). V lost 2 bases and J lost 5, with 9 bases in between. CDR3 size: 13 residues. Germline V gene sequence: CDR1 SSHAT, CDR2 FNYEAQ (reference sequence). Assay: immunoSEQ multiplex PCR; the TCRdb copy retains only in-frame clones and omits some. The sample records tens of thousands of clones, 93% being singletons. The source of the sample is a study of T cell changes during pregnancy in multiple sclerosis. This specimen was peripheral blood, taken in the second trimester of pregnancy. This chain uses TRBV7-7 with TRBJ2-5; D possibly corresponds to TRBD2 (6 bases). The receptor comes from a female donor with multiple sclerosis, enrolled in a pregnancy study. DNA of the CDR3: TGTGCCAGCAGCTTAAATGGGGGGGAGACCCAGTACTTC. This translates into CASSLNGGETQYF. Filled out from reference TRBV7-7 and TRBJ2-5, the complete variable domain reads GAGVSQSPRYKVTKRGQDVTLRCDPISSHATLYWYQQALGQGPEFLTYFNYEAQPDKSGLPSDRFSAERPEGSISTLTIQRTEQRDSAMYRCASSLNGGETQYFGPGTRLLVL.